The sequence of this TCR beta chain was determined in a study of cytomegalovirus exposure and HLA in healthy donors (dated by TCRdb to the late 2010s). Context from the whole study: A later analysis indicated that the roughly 120 validation repertoires were generated on the platform also employed for the 700 or so repertoires of the first cohort. The study was designed to test whether signatures of past pathogen exposure could be identified by cataloging public T cell receptors. High-throughput TCR immunosequencing, statistical association of individual TCRs with disease status, and machine learning were combined to predict cytomegalovirus infection status. Besides the first cohort of some 670 subjects, a separate validation cohort made up of 95 to 150 different subjects was used.

Receptor amplification or capture employed the immunoSEQ multiplex PCR assay. The authors' analysis ran thus. A statistical classification framework was developed to diagnose cytomegalovirus status using the catalog of TCR beta chain sequences. Drawn from immuneACCESS, this table holds only the in-frame rearrangements with V and J called that TCRdb kept. Clones are partly lost; checked studies trace under half to an unresolved V gene and leave the rest unexplained. V, J and clone size are those of that table, while D and trimming were read from the DNA. Recorded for this sample are approximately 300,000 clones; approximately 90% of them occurred a single time. Jointly, the top ten make up about 1.2% of the sample. The paper as a whole reports these results and caveats: In the study, roughly 160 TCR beta chains were listed as associated with cytomegalovirus. A few of the identified cytomegalovirus-associated TCR beta chains were confirmed in vitro to be specific for cytomegalovirus antigens. A later analysis lacked HLA typing for the validation cohort, so it scored co-occurrence in that cohort across all 110 or so repertoires. Most TCR sequences were seen in very few donors, while some public TCRs were found in many individuals. Subsequent analysis determined that TCRs grouped into clusters in the first cohort also showed a tendency toward co-occurrence across the 130 or so validation repertoires, and roughly 94% of cluster scores exceeded 0. It was suggested by the authors that the approach could potentially be generalized to other disease states and immunological phenotypes. The classifier was reported to diagnose cytomegalovirus status with high specificity and sensitivity in both the original cohort and the validation cohort.

As regards this clone: Its antigen is currently not known. No qualities accompany the bases; no much larger clone lies one base away.

The donors belonged to the validation cohort of around 130 subjects, which was separate from the 666-subject first cohort. The receptor's source is a young woman in good health and CMV-seropositive. Sequenced input: PBMCs.

The DNA sequence is given as TGTGCCAGCAGTACCGGGGGGAATAGCAATCAGCCCCAGCATTTT. The encoded protein is CASSTGGNSNQPQHF. The chain links TRBV2 with TRBJ1-5; tentative D gene TRBD1, with 5 bases matching. Including cysteine and phenylalanine, the CDR3 has 15 amino acids. Only the CDR3 region is kept as DNA, spanning 45 bases read in frame from base 1. From the germline V gene, CDR1 is SNHLY and CDR2 is FYNNEI. V drops 5 bases and J drops 0 bases, leaving 11 bases in between.